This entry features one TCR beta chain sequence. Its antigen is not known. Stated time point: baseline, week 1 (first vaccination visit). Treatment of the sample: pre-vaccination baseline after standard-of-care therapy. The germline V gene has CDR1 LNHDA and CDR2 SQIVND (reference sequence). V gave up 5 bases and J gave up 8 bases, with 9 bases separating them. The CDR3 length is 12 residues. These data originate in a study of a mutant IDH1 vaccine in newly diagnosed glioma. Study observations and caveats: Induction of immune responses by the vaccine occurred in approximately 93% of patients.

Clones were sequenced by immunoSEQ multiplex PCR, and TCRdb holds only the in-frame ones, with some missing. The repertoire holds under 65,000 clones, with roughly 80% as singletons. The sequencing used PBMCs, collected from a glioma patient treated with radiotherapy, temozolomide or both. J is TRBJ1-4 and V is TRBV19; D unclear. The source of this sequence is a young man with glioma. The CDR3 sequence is CASSALGEKLFF. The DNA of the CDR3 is TGTGCCAGTAGTGCCCTTGGGGAAAAACTGTTTTTT.